A selection of T cell receptor beta chains follows, all from one sample in a study of cytomegalovirus exposure and HLA in healthy donors. Libraries were prepared by immunoSEQ multiplex PCR; TCRdb keeps only in-frame clonotypes and omits some of them. The repertoire holds over 150,000 clones, 70% to 90% seen once, with over 0.8% in the top ten. The specimen was PBMCs. These receptors were taken from a woman in her 30s in good health and CMV-seronegative. Each CDR3 is given with its conserved first and last residue. The order of the fields is clone size, J gene, V gene, D gene, CDR3 protein, CDR3 DNA. A D gene is named only where the DNA matches it firmly. Size is omitted from some rows. Given values are once, few, many or a class for expanded clones.

. TRBJ2-7 TRBV5-1 TRBD1 CASSLGQDYEQYF TGCGCCAGCAGCTTAGGACAGGACTACGAGCAGTACTTC
once TRBJ2-2 TRBV11-2 TRBD1 CASSLGPDRGHNGELFF TGTGCCAGCAGCTTAGGGCCCGACAGGGGGCATAACGGGGAGCTGTTTTTT
. TRBJ1-1 TRBV11-2 . CASSLDLGQSTEAFF TGTGCCAGCAGCTTAGATCTGGGACAAAGCACTGAAGCTTTCTTT
. TRBJ2-7 TRBV13 TRBD1 CASSPSWGQGHEQYF TGTGCCAGCAGTCCGAGTTGGGGACAGGGACACGAGCAGTACTTC
. TRBJ1-3 TRBV7-9 . CASSPTQGRDTIYF TGTGCCAGCAGCCCCACTCAGGGGAGGGACACCATATATTTT
. TRBJ2-1 TRBV10-3 TRBD2 CAISELSGALNEQFF TGTGCCATCAGTGAGCTTAGCGGGGCCCTCAATGAGCAGTTCTTC
once TRBJ2-7 TRBV6-5 TRBD1 CASSYLRGQGVYEQYF TGTGCCAGCAGTTATTTGAGGGGACAGGGGGTCTACGAGCAGTACTTC
. TRBJ1-5 TRBV5-4 . CASSLGENQPQHF TGTGCCAGCAGCTTGGGCGAAAATCAGCCCCAGCATTTT
. TRBJ2-5 TRBV7-6 . CASTLSETQYF TGTGCCAGCACCCTAAGTGAGACCCAGTACTTC
few TRBJ1-1 TRBV6-5 TRBD1 CASSPRDRGGAFF TGTGCCAGCAGTCCTCGGGACAGGGGTGGAGCTTTCTTT
. TRBJ1-6 TRBV13 TRBD1 CASSRGRGNSPLHF TGTGCCAGCAGCAGGGGGCGCGGGAATTCACCCCTCCACTTT
. TRBJ1-3 TRBV13 . CASSFRVHSGNTIYF TGTGCCAGCAGTTTCAGGGTTCACTCTGGAAACACCATATATTTT
. TRBJ2-1 TRBV4-1 . CASSSSGRGAYNGQFF TGCGCCAGCAGCTCAAGTGGCAGGGGGGCCTACAATGGGCAGTTCTTC
. TRBJ2-3 TRBV19 . CASSIVGGSGTDTQYF TGTGCCAGTAGTATAGTTGGGGGGTCTGGCACAGATACGCAGTATTTT
few TRBJ1-1 TRBV5-4 . CASSFTGYTEAFF TGTGCCAGCAGCTTTACAGGGTACACTGAAGCTTTCTTT
. TRBJ1-4 TRBV21-1 . CASSTPKPNEKLFF TGTGCCAGCAGCACCCCCAAGCCTAATGAAAAACTGTTTTTT
. TRBJ2-7 TRBV11-2 . CASTREANEQYF TGTGCCAGCACCCGCGAGGCGAACGAGCAGTACTTC
. TRBJ1-3 TRBV9 . CASSVVAGTGNTIYF TGTGCCAGCAGCGTAGTGGCAGGGACTGGAAACACCATATATTTT
few TRBJ1-1 TRBV4-3 . CASSQDNKDRSWENTEAFF TGCGCCAGCAGCCAAGATAATAAGGACAGAAGTTGGGAAAACACTGAAGCTTTCTTT
once TRBJ2-2 TRBV25-1 . CASTSKEGELFF TGTGCCAGCACCTCTAAGGAGGGGGAGCTGTTTTTT
. TRBJ1-1 TRBV7-9 . CASTRGGEAFF TGTGCCAGCACCCGGGGGGGGGAAGCTTTCTTT
. TRBJ1-6 TRBV7-9 . CASSLNRAAGSPLHF TGTGCCAGCAGCTTAAACAGGGCCGCAGGTTCACCCCTCCACTTT
. TRBJ2-3 TRBV28 TRBD2 CASSSLGGFSTDTQYF TGTGCCAGCAGTTCTTTGGGGGGGTTTAGCACAGATACGCAGTATTTT
. TRBJ2-1 TRBV7-9 . CASSPGLDEQFF TGTGCCAGCAGCCCGGGGTTAGATGAGCAGTTCTTC
. TRBJ2-6 TRBV5-1 TRBD1 CASSHKSGTATSGANVLTF TGCGCCAGCAGCCACAAATCGGGGACAGCTACATCTGGGGCCAACGTCCTGACTTTC
. TRBJ2-1 TRBV6-1 TRBD2 CASMRLAGHNEQFF TGTGCCAGCATGCGGCTAGCGGGCCACAATGAGCAGTTCTTC
. TRBJ2-5 TRBV27 TRBD2 CASSLAGVETQYF TGTGCCAGCAGTTTAGCGGGAGTGGAGACCCAGTACTTC
. TRBJ2-1 TRBV28 . CASSFSREGPFF TGTGCCAGCAGTTTTAGCAGGGAAGGTCCGTTCTTC
. TRBJ2-5 TRBV7-2 TRBD2 CASSPRTSKETQYF TGTGCCAGCAGCCCGCGGACTAGCAAAGAGACCCAGTACTTC
few TRBJ1-1 TRBV5-8 TRBD1 CASSLARGQGAYTEAFF TGTGCCAGCAGCTTGGCTCGCGGACAGGGGGCGTACACTGAAGCTTTCTTT
. TRBJ2-1 TRBV6-1 . CASSEFEGNEQFF TGTGCCAGCAGTGAATTTGAGGGAAATGAGCAGTTCTTC
. TRBJ1-2 TRBV9 . CASSGRQDRPYGYTF TGTGCCAGCAGCGGAAGACAGGACCGACCCTATGGCTACACCTTC
. TRBJ2-3 TRBV19 . CASSSWRDTQYF TGTGCCAGTAGTTCATGGAGAGATACGCAGTATTTT
. TRBJ2-1 TRBV7-6 TRBD2 CASSFTTSGSTDEQFF TGTGCCAGCAGCTTTACGACTAGCGGGAGTACGGATGAGCAGTTCTTC
. TRBJ1-3 TRBV19 . CASSAGPGNTIHF TGTGCCAGTAGTGCGGGACCTGGAAACACCATACATTTT
. TRBJ1-2 TRBV2 TRBD1 CASSDDRGYGYTF TGTGCCAGCAGTGACGACAGGGGCTACGGCTACACCTTC
. TRBJ2-2 TRBV6-1 TRBD2 CASSELAGVGGELFF TGTGCCAGCAGTGAACTAGCGGGAGTTGGCGGGGAGCTGTTTTTT
. TRBJ2-1 TRBV7-3 TRBD1 CASSLTGFETGRGDEQFF TGTGCCAGCAGCTTAACGGGGTTTGAGACAGGGAGAGGAGATGAGCAGTTCTTC
. TRBJ1-1 TRBV7-9 . CASNPTGTEAFF TGTGCCAGCAACCCGACAGGCACTGAAGCTTTCTTT
. TRBJ1-2 TRBV5-1 . CASSLEGQPYGYTF TGCGCCAGCAGCTTGGAGGGACAACCCTATGGCTACACCTTC
few TRBJ1-1 TRBV19 TRBD1 CASSPTGVTEAFF TGTGCCAGTAGCCCGACAGGGGTTACTGAAGCTTTCTTT
. TRBJ2-5 TRBV7-9 . CASSLSGEVQETQYF TGTGCCAGCAGCTTATCCGGGGAAGTCCAAGAGACCCAGTACTTC
. TRBJ2-5 TRBV7-9 TRBD2 CASSAKGLAGGSMETQYF TGTGCCAGCAGCGCAAAGGGACTAGCGGGGGGGAGTATGGAGACCCAGTACTTC
. TRBJ2-3 TRBV2 TRBD1 CASRGQGATDTQYF TGTGCCAGCAGGGGACAGGGGGCCACAGATACGCAGTATTTT